The entry below gives a single T cell receptor (beta chain) sequence along with its context. The data stem from a study of blood T cell repertoires in COVID-19. Study as a whole: PBMCs, B-cell-depleted T cells, or T cells were the source of the cDNA or gDNA that made up the material.

Method: immunoSEQ multiplex PCR; TCRdb's copy keeps in-frame clones and lacks some. The data hold about 88,000 clones, with roughly 90% observed a single time. CDR1 and CDR2 (germline): SGHAT, FQNNGV. The length of the CDR3 is 15 residues. The V gene end was trimmed by 6 bases and the J gene end by 4 bases; junction bases not matched to a gene: 7. The V gene is TRBV11-2, the J gene TRBJ2-7; 12 nucleotides line up with TRBD2. The receptor's source is a man between 60 and 70 years old with acute or convalescent COVID-19. The sequenced material came from peripheral blood. Written as DNA, the CDR3 is TGTGCCAGCAGTGACACTAGCGGGAGGAATTACGAGCAGTACTTC. As protein: CASSDTSGRNYEQYF.